The following is a T cell receptor (beta chain) sequence with its context. Antigen unknown. The sample is drawn from a study of shared clonotypes between healthy human individuals. Study results and caveats: Rarefaction revealed incomplete sorted-subset sequencing despite large depth. The study sampled only blood, and tissue repertoires likely differ.

Each subset's genomic DNA was split evenly across several immunoSEQ plates. Some clones are missing from TCRdb's copy, which holds only in-frame ones; the method was immunoSEQ multiplex PCR. The sample has roughly 2,500,000 clones; over 85% are singletons. Germline CDR1 is ENHRY and CDR2 is SYGVKD. This CDR3 has 14 amino acids. Trimming cost V 9 bases and J 2 bases, with 14 bases left between them. A CD45RA+ naive subset and a CD45RA-negative memory subset were split from CD4+ cells. The TCR sequence derives from a man aged 18 to 30 in good health. Some clones in this sample may be carry-over from other donors' samples. Sequencing was carried out using naive CD4+ T cells from PBMCs. This sample's subset: CD45RA+ positively selected. This chain connects TRBV10-3 to TRBJ2-1; D unclear. CDR3 nucleotide sequence: TGTGCCATTTCCGACCGGGCGGCCTACAATGAGCAGTTCTTC. Translation: CAISDRAAYNEQFF.